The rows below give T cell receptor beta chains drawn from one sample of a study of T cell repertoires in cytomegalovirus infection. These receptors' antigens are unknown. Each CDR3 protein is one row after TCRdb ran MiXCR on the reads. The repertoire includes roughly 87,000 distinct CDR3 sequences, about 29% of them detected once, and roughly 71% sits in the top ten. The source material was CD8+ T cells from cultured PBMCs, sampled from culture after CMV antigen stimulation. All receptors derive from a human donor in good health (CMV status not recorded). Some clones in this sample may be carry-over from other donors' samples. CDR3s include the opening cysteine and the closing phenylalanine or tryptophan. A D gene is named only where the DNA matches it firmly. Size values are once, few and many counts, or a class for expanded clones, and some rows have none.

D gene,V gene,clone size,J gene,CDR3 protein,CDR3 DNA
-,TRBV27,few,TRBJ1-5,CASSTLLGLNQPQHF,TGTGCCAGCAGTACGTTACTAGGTTTAAATCAGCCCCAGCATTTT
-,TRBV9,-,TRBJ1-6,CASSVASREGRNSPLHF,TGTGCCAGCAGCGTAGCATCTAGAGAGGGGCGCAATTCACCCCTCCACTTT
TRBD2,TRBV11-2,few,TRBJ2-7,CASSRTSGGHEQYF,TGTGCCAGCAGCCGCACTAGCGGGGGACACGAGCAGTACTTC
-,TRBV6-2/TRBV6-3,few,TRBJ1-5,CASSYLDSTNQPQHF,TGTGCCAGCAGTTACCTGGACAGCACAAATCAGCCCCAGCATTTT
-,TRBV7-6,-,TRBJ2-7,CASSLSDSYERYF,TGTGCCAGCAGCTTAAGCGACAGCTACGAGCGGTACTTC
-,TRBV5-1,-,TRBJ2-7,CASSLAPAGPRVEQYF,TGCGCCAGCAGCTTGGCACCCGCCGGTCCACGCGTGGAGCAGTACTTC
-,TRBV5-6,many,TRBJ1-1,CASSLGRGFTEAFF,TGTGCCAGCAGCTTGGGCCGAGGCTTCACTGAAGCTTTCTTT
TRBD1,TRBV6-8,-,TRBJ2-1,CASSDLGQATYNEQFF,TGTGCCAGCAGTGACTTGGGACAGGCCACCTACAATGAGCAGTTCTTC
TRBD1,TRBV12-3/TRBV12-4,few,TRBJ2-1,CASSGTGVLYNEQFF,TGTGCCAGCAGTGGGACAGGAGTGCTCTACAATGAGCAGTTCTTC
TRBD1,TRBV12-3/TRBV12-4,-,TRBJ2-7,CASSSRTGPPYEQYF,TGTGCCAGCAGTAGCCGGACAGGGCCTCCCTACGAGCAGTACTTC
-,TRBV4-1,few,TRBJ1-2,CASSQGLRYGYTF,TGCGCCAGCAGCCAGGGGCTAAGGTATGGCTACACCTTC
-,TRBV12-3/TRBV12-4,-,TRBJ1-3,CASSTPPQFSGNTIYF,TGTGCCAGCAGTACGCCCCCTCAGTTCTCTGGAAACACCATATATTTT
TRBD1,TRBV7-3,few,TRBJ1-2,CASSEGQGYGYTF,TGTGCCAGCAGCGAGGGACAGGGCTATGGCTACACCTTC
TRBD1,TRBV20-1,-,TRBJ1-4,CSAQRQGGSNEKLFF,TGCAGTGCTCAGCGACAGGGTGGGTCTAATGAAAAACTGTTTTTT
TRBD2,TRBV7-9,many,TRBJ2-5,CASNLGRGAQETQYF,TGTGCCAGCAACTTGGGGCGGGGGGCTCAAGAGACCCAGTACTTC
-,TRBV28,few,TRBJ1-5,CASSLGGVPQHF,TGTGCCAGCAGTTTAGGGGGCGTCCCCCAGCATTTT
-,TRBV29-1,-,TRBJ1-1,CSVEGQPGTAFF,TGCAGCGTTGAAGGACAGCCGGGGACCGCTTTCTTT
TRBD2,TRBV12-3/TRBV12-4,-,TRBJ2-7,CASRLGGVSYEQYF,TGTGCCAGCAGACTCGGGGGGGTCTCCTACGAGCAGTACTTC
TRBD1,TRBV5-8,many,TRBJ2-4,CASSAGRDSKNIQYF,TGTGCCAGCAGCGCCGGTCGGGACAGCAAAAACATTCAGTACTTC
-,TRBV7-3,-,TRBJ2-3,CASSPQGWNTDTQYF,TGTGCCAGCAGCCCCCAGGGGTGGAACACAGATACGCAGTATTTT
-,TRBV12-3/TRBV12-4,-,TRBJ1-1,CASSPRNRQTEAFF,TGTGCCAGCAGTCCACGTAACCGACAGACTGAAGCTTTCTTT
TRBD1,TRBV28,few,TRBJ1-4,CASSPKDRDTNEKLFF,TGTGCCAGCAGTCCCAAGGACAGGGACACTAATGAAAAACTGTTTTTT
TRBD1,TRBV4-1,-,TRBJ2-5,CASSQSQGAGETQYF,TGCGCCAGCAGCCAGTCGCAGGGGGCCGGGGAGACCCAGTACTTC
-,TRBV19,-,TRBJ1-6,CASSISGPLHF,TGTGCCAGTAGTATATCCGGACCCCTCCACTTT
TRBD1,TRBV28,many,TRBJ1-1,CASTPSDRRGTEAFF,TGTGCCAGCACCCCGTCGGACAGGAGGGGGACTGAAGCTTTCTTT
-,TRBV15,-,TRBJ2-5,CATSGWEVETQYF,TGTGCCACCAGCGGTTGGGAGGTGGAGACCCAGTACTTC
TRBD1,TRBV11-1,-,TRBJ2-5,CASSLLRTGDQETQYF,TGTGCCAGCAGCTTACTAAGGACAGGGGACCAAGAGACCCAGTACTTC
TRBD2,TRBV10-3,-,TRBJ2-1,CAISEKRGESYNEQFF,TGTGCCATCAGTGAGAAGCGGGGGGAATCCTACAATGAGCAGTTCTTC
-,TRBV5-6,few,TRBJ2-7,CASSLGWQGGHEQYF,TGTGCCAGCAGCTTGGGGTGGCAGGGCGGCCACGAGCAGTACTTC
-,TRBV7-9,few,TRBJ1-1,CASTPGMGGRHEAFF,TGTGCCAGCACCCCGGGTATGGGGGGGAGGCATGAAGCTTTCTTT
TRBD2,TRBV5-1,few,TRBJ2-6,CASSSWTSGGTGANVLTF,TGCGCCAGCAGCTCGTGGACTAGCGGGGGGACTGGGGCCAACGTCCTGACTTTC
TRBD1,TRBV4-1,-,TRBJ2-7,CASSYSTGGSYEQYF,TGCGCCAGCAGCTACTCGACAGGGGGCTCATACGAGCAGTACTTC